This note documents a single T cell receptor beta chain sequence. This clonotype showed up many times. Its antigen is not yet known. Base-call qualities are not available, and no considerably larger clone is one nucleotide away. The data were taken from a study of blood T cells in healthy people across ages (dated by TCRdb to the mid-2010s). About the study as a whole: In model experiments, roughly one uniquely barcoded TCR beta cDNA molecule per two T cells was captured by template switching. To track age-related changes in TCR beta repertoire diversity, the study relied on deep sequencing normalized with unique cDNA molecular identifiers. Using the same blood draw, the study looked at two additional independent replicas of 1 million unique cDNA reads for two donors, one aged 18 to 30 and the other aged 80 or older. Four age groups were formed from the donors: young (average roughly 15 years), middle-aged (approximately 40), aged (under 70) and long-lived (about 80). The paper as a whole reports these results and caveats: The percentage of naive T cells measured by flow cytometry correlated strongly with observed TCR beta diversity. Observed TCR beta diversity per million T cells fell roughly linearly with age, and a significant reduction was already apparent by age around 36. Bulk unsorted PBMC profiling prevented conclusive comparison of naive and antigen-experienced compartments. Estimates of total diversity from one million sequenced T cells were regarded as lower bounds and underestimates. Donor CMV infection status was unknown, potentially confounding age-related changes in expanded clonotypes. Compared with the aged group, the long-lived group had more naive CD4+ T cells, fewer expanded clones and increased TCR diversity, suggesting age selection.

Systemically healthy Caucasian individuals from Russia, 35 to 50 in total and aged roughly 6 to 95 years, were included as donors. Each donor gave approximately 9.4 milliliters of peripheral blood, drawn into EDTA-treated Vacutainer tubes. Ficoll-Paque density-gradient centrifugation was used to isolate PBMCs, with at least 7 million per sample. Total RNA was extracted from PBMCs with Trizol reagent, with at least 5.5 micrograms obtained per sample. For every donor, flow cytometry on a PBMC aliquot measured the percentage of naive CD45RAhigh/CD27high T cells. V trim: 1 base; J trim: 2 bases; unmatched bases: 4. According to the germline V gene, CDR1 reads SQVTM and CDR2 reads ANQGSEA. The CDR3 starts with the cysteine, ends with the phenylalanine, and has 14 residues. Only CDR3 DNA remains: 42 bases, in frame from the first base. The library was generated by 5' RACE. Sequencing used an Illumina HiSeq 2500. A second about 7 to 12 cycle PCR used a sample-barcoded 5' primer and a J-beta primer mix. A template-switch 5' adaptor carrying 12 random nucleotides introduced a unique molecular identifier onto each TCR beta cDNA molecule. At least 2.5 million CDR3-containing paired-end reads were obtained from each sample. The Mint cDNA synthesis kit, primed by a TRBC-specific oligonucleotide, was used to synthesize first-strand cDNA from all RNA. After uracil-DNA glycosylase treatment, a first 18-cycle PCR used universal primers M1SS and BC2_uni_R on all cDNA. Processing in the source paper ran as follows. For normalization, 1 million high-quality reads were randomly selected from each sample, with every read carrying a distinct molecular identifier. Reads with shared molecular identifiers were discarded instead of being binned into consensus sequences. MiTCR, with a Q25 quality threshold and the strictest error-elimination algorithm, was used for CDR3 identification, clonotype clustering and error correction. A nonparametric unseen species model using Euler transformation provided a lower-bound estimate of total TCR beta diversity. The public reads were reanalyzed by TCRdb: fastp trimming at Q25, MiXCR alignment, in-frame beta chains only. Identical CDR3 proteins give one entry, which carries the most common genes and DNA. The V and J calls were determined by TCRdb, not by the authors. This sample comprises about 930,000 distinct CDR3 sequences, 29% of them detected only once. The ten top clones hold about a tenth of the sample.

These data were also filed under a second study, of T cells of mothers and their children. In that second paper, the authors write: The donors were nine systemically healthy Caucasian individuals, made up of three mothers and their six children. cDNA synthesis consumed the entire amount of extracted RNA, loaded at 1.5 ug RNA in each 15 ul reaction. In the second PCR, sample barcodes and 2-4 random nucleotides were introduced via the M1S primer. Each mother yielded over 8.5 million TCR beta CDR3 reads and each child roughly 3 million reads. In both related and unrelated pairs, thymic selection shapes the output of TCR recombination in a similar way, with inherited differences having only a minor effect. Normalized repertoire overlap in related mother-child pairs was always slightly higher than in unrelated mother-child pairs, but the difference was never significant. No persistent microchimeric T cell clones were detected, at a sensitivity of roughly 99 clones per million clonotypes. To look for features that set related mother-child pairs apart from unrelated individuals, the researchers ran deep NGS to compare the TCR beta repertoires of mothers and children. Mothers averaged approximately 41 +/- 4 years of age and children averaged about 10 +/- 4 years. After adapter ligation with NEBNext reagents, the libraries were sequenced on Illumina HiSeq 2000 with 100+100 nt paired-end reads. To prevent cross-contamination, the mother and child libraries were prepared a month apart and were sequenced in separate runs. Between roughly 500,000 and 2,300,000 distinct TCR beta clonotypes were identified per donor. Naive TCR beta clonotypes were estimated from low-frequency clonotypes matched to each donor's FACS-determined naive share, without sorting.

Recombination connected TRBV29-1 to TRBJ1-2; TRBD1 matches 7 bases in the middle. The sample was blood. This clonotype was sampled from a woman aged 40 to 50 in good health. CDR3 loop: CSVEGRQGNYGYTF. The nucleotides read TGCAGCGTTGAAGGAAGACAGGGCAACTATGGCTACACCTTC.